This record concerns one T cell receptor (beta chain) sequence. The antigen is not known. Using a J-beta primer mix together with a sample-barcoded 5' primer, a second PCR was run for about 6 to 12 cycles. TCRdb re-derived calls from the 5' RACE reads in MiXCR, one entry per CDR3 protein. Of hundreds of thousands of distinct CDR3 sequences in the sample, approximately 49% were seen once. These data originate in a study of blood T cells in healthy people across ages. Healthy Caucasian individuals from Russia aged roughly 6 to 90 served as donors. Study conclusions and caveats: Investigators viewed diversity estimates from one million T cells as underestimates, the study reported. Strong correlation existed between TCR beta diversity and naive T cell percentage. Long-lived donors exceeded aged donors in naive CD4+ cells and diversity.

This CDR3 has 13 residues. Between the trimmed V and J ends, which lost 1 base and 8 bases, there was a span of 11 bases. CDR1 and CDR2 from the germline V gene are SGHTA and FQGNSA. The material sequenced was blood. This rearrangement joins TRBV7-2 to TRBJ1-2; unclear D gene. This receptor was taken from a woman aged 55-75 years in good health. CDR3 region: CASSLGPGIGYTF. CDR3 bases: TGTGCCAGCAGCTTAGGTCCGGGGATCGGCTACACCTTC.